This TCR beta chain is from a study of identical twins. Study outcomes and limitations: Recombination models fit unrelated individuals' TCR alpha sharing but underestimated twins'.

A template switching step contributed a universal primer site, while unique molecular identifiers were present in the cDNA. TCRdb ran MiXCR on the 5' RACE reads and lists one entry per CDR3 protein. Of 600,000 to 800,000 distinct CDR3 sequences listed, less than 25% are singletons. The germline V gene encodes CDR1 LGHDT and CDR2 YNNKEL (reference sequence). V was pared by 4 bases and J by 9 bases, with 13 bases between. The length of the CDR3 is 13 residues. The sample holds a few counts of this clonotype. Antigen unknown. In addition, the sample was reused for a study of T cells expressing NK-cell markers. That source notes: What remained unclear was the HCMV specificity of expanded NKG2C+ T cell clones.

Sequencing used PBMCs. The genes are TRBV3-1 and TRBJ2-1, with D possibly matching TRBD2 (6 bases). This TCR was recovered from a woman younger than 30 in good health. The DNA of the CDR3 is TGTGCCAGCAGCCTTGGGAGGATTGGTGAGCAGTTCTTC. Amino acid sequence: CASSLGRIGEQFF.